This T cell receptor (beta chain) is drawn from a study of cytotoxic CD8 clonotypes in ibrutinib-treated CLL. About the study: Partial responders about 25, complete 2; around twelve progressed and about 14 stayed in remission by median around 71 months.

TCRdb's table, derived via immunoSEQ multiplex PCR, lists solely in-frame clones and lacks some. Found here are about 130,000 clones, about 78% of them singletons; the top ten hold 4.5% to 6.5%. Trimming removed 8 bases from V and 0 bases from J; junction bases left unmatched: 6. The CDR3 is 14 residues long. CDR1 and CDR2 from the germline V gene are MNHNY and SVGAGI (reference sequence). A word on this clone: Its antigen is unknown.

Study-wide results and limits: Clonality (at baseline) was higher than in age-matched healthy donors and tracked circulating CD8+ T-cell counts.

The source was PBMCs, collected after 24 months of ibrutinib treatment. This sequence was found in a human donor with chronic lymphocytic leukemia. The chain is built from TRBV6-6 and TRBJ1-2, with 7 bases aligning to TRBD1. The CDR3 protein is CASGGTEANYGYTF. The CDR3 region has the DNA TGTGCCAGCGGGGGGACAGAAGCTAACTATGGCTACACCTTC.